The 21 T cell receptor beta chains given below trace back to one sample, sequenced in a study of low-dose radiotherapy and immunotherapy resistance in tumors. First-strand cDNA used TRAV- and TRBV-specific primers, covering alpha and beta chains. TCR amplification used 20 to 25 PCR cycles, a constant-region primer and a V-primer adapter. Using its own MiXCR run on the reads, TCRdb lists one record per CDR3 protein. The data show 18,000 or so distinct CDR3 sequences, with around 72% seen just once and roughly an eighth held by the top ten. Receptors originate from a human donor with advanced metastatic prostate, ovarian, gallbladder or colorectal cancer (not recorded which). This table probably holds off-target reads from a library built for another chain.

The rearrangement links TRBV30 to TRBJ2-1, with 14 bases aligning to TRBD2. The CDR3 consists of 15 residues. With V trimmed by 2 bases and J by 9 bases, 6 bases remained unmatched. CDR1 and CDR2 (germline): GTSNPN, SVGIG (reference sequence). CDR3 loop: CAWSLGLAGGFEQFF. The CDR3 DNA reads as TGTGCCTGGAGTCTAGGACTAGCGGGAGGTTTTGAGCAGTTCTTC.

The chain links TRBV29-1 to TRBJ2-1; 7 bases match TRBD2. The length of the CDR3 is 16 residues. CDR1 is SQVTM, CDR2 ANQGSEA, per germline. V shed 6 bases, J shed 0 bases, and the junction held 11 bases outside the gene matches. DNA of the CDR3: TGCAGCGTCCAATTATCTAGCGGAAGCTCCTACAATGAGCAGTTCTTC. Translating gives CSVQLSSGSSYNEQFF.

This clonotype was detected only a few times. V gene TRBV6-2 or TRBV6-3 combines with J gene TRBJ2-1, with D uncertain. V dropped 8 bases and J dropped 6 bases, with 14 bases sitting between them. The CDR3 consists of 13 residues. CDR1 is MNHEY and CDR2 is SVGEGT in the germline V gene. The CDR3 reads CASVEGVANEQFF. In DNA form, the CDR3 reads TGTGCCAGCGTTGAAGGAGTGGCCAATGAGCAGTTCTTC.

Here the CDR3 DNA reads TGCAGCGTTGTGATGACCTACGAGCAGTACTTC. Protein sequence: CSVVMTYEQYF. V usage is TRBV29-1 and J usage is TRBJ2-7; D is unresolved. CDR3 length equals 11 residues. Trimming shortened V by 4 bases and J by 2 bases, and 6 bases separated the two germline ends. The V gene's germline CDR1 is SQVTM and CDR2 ANQGSEA.

The chain carries TRBV12-3 or TRBV12-4 and TRBJ2-7, with D maybe TRBD1 (5 bases). This CDR3 region has 13 residues. Trimming shortened V by 2 bases and J by 2 bases, and 7 bases separated the two germline ends. The CDR3 DNA reads TGTGCCAGCAGTTTATACAGGACCTACGAGCAGTACTTC. Translating it yields CASSLYRTYEQYF.

The chain recombines TRBV5-5 with TRBJ1-4, with D hard to call. This CDR3 has 13 amino acids. V was trimmed by 0 bases and J by 12 bases, leaving 12 bases between them. In germline, CDR1 is SGHKS, CDR2 YYEKEE (reference sequence). CDR3 DNA sequence: TGTGCCAGCAGCTTGGGGGTAGTCCGGGAACTGTTTTTT. Translation gives CASSLGVVRELFF. Full variable domain (rest looked up from reference TRBV5-5 and TRBJ1-4): DAGVTQSPTHLIKTRGQQVTLRCSPISGHKSVSWYQQVLGQGPQFIFQYYEKEERGRGNFPDRFSARQFPNYSSELNVNALLLGDSALYLCASSLGVVRELFFGSGTQLSVL.

This clonotype was seen a single time. DNA of the CDR3: TGTGCCAGCATATCGGCAGGGCGAACTGAAGCTTTCTTT. Translated, it gives CASISAGRTEAFF. This rearrangement joins TRBV6-1 to TRBJ1-1; perhaps TRBD1 as D (5 bases). The V gene's germline CDR1 is MNHNS and CDR2 SASEGT. V shed 7 bases and J shed 5 bases, with 14 bases lying between them. The CDR3 sequence is 13 residues long.

V usage is TRBV5-1 and J usage is TRBJ1-1; 7 bases fit TRBD1. Germline trimming cut 4 bases from V and 7 bases from J; bases unmatched to any gene: 13. CDR3 length: 15 amino acids. Germline CDR1 SGHRS, CDR2 YFSETQ. The DNA for the CDR3 is TGCGCCAGCAGCCCATCAAACAGGGGCCTGGGTGAAGCTTTCTTT. Encoded protein: CASSPSNRGLGEAFF.

The chain joins TRBV9 to TRBJ1-1; the D is unclear. Trimming removed 0 bases from V and 4 bases from J, with 16 bases in between. This CDR3 is 16 amino acids long. Germline V gives CDR1 SGDLS, CDR2 YYNGEE. CDR3: CASSVVQHLSGTEAFF. CDR3 sequence (DNA): TGTGCCAGCAGCGTAGTACAGCACCTGAGCGGCACTGAAGCTTTCTTT. The full variable domain, rest sourced from reference TRBV9 and TRBJ1-1, is DSGVTQTPKHLITATGQRVTLRCSPRSGDLSVYWYQQSLDQGLQFLIQYYNGEERAKGNILERFSAQQFPDLHSELNLSSLELGDSALYFCASSVVQHLSGTEAFFGQGTRLTVV.

This chain uses TRBV27 with TRBJ1-1, with TRBD1 identical over 7 bases. The length of the CDR3 is 15 residues. The V and J ends lost 6 bases and 6 bases, in that order; junction bases with no gene match: 13. Germline V gene lookup returns CDR1 MNHEY and CDR2 SMNVEV (reference sequence). Here the CDR3 reads CASRHGDSRRAEAFF. The CDR3 region has the DNA TGTGCCAGCAGGCATGGGGACAGCAGGCGGGCTGAAGCTTTCTTT.

The sample holds one count of this clonotype. This chain uses TRBV5-1 with TRBJ1-1; possible D gene TRBD1, 6 bases. The CDR3 is 14 amino acids. CDR1 is SGHRS, CDR2 YFSETQ, per germline. Trimming removed 4 bases from V and 6 bases from J, with 16 bases in between. This chain's CDR3 is CASSTGQVRPEAFF. As DNA, the CDR3 is TGCGCCAGCAGCACGGGACAAGTGCGACCTGAAGCTTTCTTT.

This clonotype was counted a few times. The chain's CDR3 is CASSFSGQGNQPQHF. The CDR3 DNA sequence: TGTGCCAGCAGTTTTTCGGGACAGGGCAATCAGCCCCAGCATTTT. The rearrangement uses TRBV28 and TRBJ1-5, with TRBD1 identical over 8 bases. This CDR3 has 15 residues. V was clipped by 3 bases and J by 2 bases; unmatched bases: 3. CDR1 and CDR2 (germline): MDHEN, SYDVKM.

The genes are TRBV6-1 and TRBJ2-2; D is unresolved. This CDR3 has 11 amino acids. V lost 2 bases and J lost 8, with 3 bases in between. The V gene's germline CDR1 is MNHNS and CDR2 SASEGT. CDR3 amino acids: CASSEKGELFF. The CDR3 DNA sequence: TGTGCCAGCAGTGAAAAGGGGGAGCTGTTTTTT.

CDR3 sequence: CSARGTSGRPDGYTF. The CDR3 DNA is TGCAGTGCTAGAGGGACGTCGGGACGGCCAGATGGCTACACCTTC. The V and J genes are TRBV20-1 and TRBJ1-2, with D maybe TRBD1 (5 bases). Germline V gives CDR1 DFQATT, CDR2 SNEGSKA (reference sequence). This CDR3 contains 15 residues. Trimming stripped 1 base from V and 6 bases from J, with 18 bases between.

The chain recombines TRBV4-2 with TRBJ2-7, with 7 bases identical to TRBD2. V trimming: 1 base; J trimming: 7 bases; junction bases outside the gene matches: 13. The CDR3 is made up of 16 amino acids. Germline values: CDR1 LGHNA, CDR2 YNFKEQ. Here the CDR3 DNA reads TGTGCCAGCAGCCAAGTGTTGACGGGGGGAGGTTTTGAGCAGTACTTC. Residues: CASSQVLTGGGFEQYF.

V is TRBV15 and J is TRBJ2-1; D may correspond to TRBD1 or TRBD2 (5 bases each). The V end lost 6 bases, the J end lost 9 bases, and 18 bases lay between the germline ends. Germline V gene lookup returns CDR1 LNHNV and CDR2 YYDKDF (reference sequence). The CDR3 covers 14 residues. CDR3 amino acids: CATRVGRGFGEQFF. For the CDR3, the DNA is TGTGCCACCAGAGTGGGGCGAGGGTTCGGTGAGCAGTTCTTC.

This chain links TRBV28 with TRBJ2-7, with no clear D. Germline CDR1 is MDHEN and CDR2 is SYDVKM. The CDR3 runs 15 residues. Trimming removed 3 bases from V and 2 bases from J, with 14 bases in between. CDR3 protein: CASSFAGSGTYEQYF. CDR3 nucleotides: TGTGCCAGCAGTTTCGCCGGCAGTGGGACCTACGAGCAGTACTTC. The full variable domain, in which reference TRBV28 and TRBJ2-7 provide the parts outside the CDR3, is DVKVTQSSRYLVKRTGEKVFLECVQDMDHENMFWYRQDPGLGLRLIYFSYDVKMKEKGDIPEGYSVSREKKERFSLILESASTNQTSMYLCASSFAGSGTYEQYFGPGTRLTVT.

This chain joins TRBV5-1 and TRBJ2-7; D is undetermined. In germline, CDR1 is SGHRS, CDR2 YFSETQ. There are 11 residues in the CDR3. V lost 5 bases, J lost 4 bases, and 7 bases lay in between. CDR3 DNA: TGCGCCAGCAGGGAAGGGTACGAGCAGTACTTC. It specifies CASREGYEQYF.

This clonotype is a singleton in its sample. The chain carries TRBV28 and TRBJ2-3, with D hard to call. Trimming shortened V by 1 base and J by 8 bases, and 16 bases separated the two germline ends. The V gene's germline CDR1 is MDHEN and CDR2 SYDVKM. There are 15 residues in the CDR3. The DNA of the CDR3 is TGTGCCAGCAGTTTATTTCCACGGCTGGGTGGTACGCAGTATTTT. The encoded protein is CASSLFPRLGGTQYF.

This chain joins TRBV5-1 and TRBJ2-2; tentatively, D is TRBD1 (6 bases). The CDR3 is made up of 15 amino acids. Trimming cost V 8 bases and J 2 bases, with 16 bases left between them. The germline V gene has CDR1 SGHRS and CDR2 YFSETQ. CDR3: CASSGRDTNTGELFF. The CDR3 DNA reads TGCGCCAGTTCTGGCCGGGACACTAACACCGGGGAGCTGTTTTTT.

The J gene is TRBJ2-3, the V gene TRBV11-2, with D uncertain. The CDR3 sequence is 15 residues long. Germline-derived CDR1 and CDR2 are SGHAT and FQNNGV. V lost 7 bases to trimming and J lost 0 bases, with 14 bases between them. In nucleotides, the CDR3 is TGTGCCAGCACCGCCCGGTACAGTAGCACAGATACGCAGTATTTT. This sequence encodes CASTARYSSTDTQYF.